These 26 T cell receptor beta chains came from one sample sequenced in a study of CD8 T cells in Susac syndrome (dated by TCRdb to about 2019). Library generation was performed with the immunoSEQ multiplex PCR assay. RNA was extracted using the RNeasy kit, and about 0.45 to 1 ug of the RNA was reverse transcribed with random hexamers. TCRdb redid the processing of the public reads, applying fastp at Q25 and MiXCR, and retained in-frame beta chains. Merged by CDR3 protein, the rows form single entries marked with the most common genes and DNA. The sample data list approximately 140,000 distinct CDR3 sequences, and 90% to 95% of these were observed just once. Over 0.1% of the sample lies in the top ten. The material sequenced was CD4+ T cells from PBMCs. These receptors all come from a human donor with multiple sclerosis.

The chain is built from TRBV9 and TRBJ2-7; D is tentatively TRBD1 or TRBD2 (5 bases each). V was shortened by 2 bases and J by 5 bases, with 8 bases between the two germline ends. The CDR3 extends over 12 amino acids. Germline values: CDR1 SGDLS, CDR2 YYNGEE. CDR3 DNA: TGTGCCAGCAGCGTCCGGGACGACGAGCAGTACTTC. Translating it yields CASSVRDDEQYF.

This sequence joins TRBV10-3 and TRBJ2-7, with D perhaps matching TRBD1 (5 bases). V gave up 6 bases and J gave up 5 bases, with 11 bases separating them. CDR3 length: 12 residues. Germline CDR1 is ENHRY and CDR2 is SYGVKD. In DNA, the CDR3 is TGTGCCATCAGCTTAACAGGCGACGAGCAGTACTTC. Its translation is CAISLTGDEQYF.

The chain combines TRBV3-1 with TRBJ2-3; D is perhaps TRBD1 or TRBD2 (5 bases each). Germline V gene sequence: CDR1 LGHDT, CDR2 YNNKEL (reference sequence). Trimming stripped 0 bases from V and 3 bases from J, with 7 bases between. The CDR3 is made up of 14 amino acids. DNA of the CDR3: TGTGCCAGCAGCCAAGATTGGGGGACAGATACGCAGTATTTT. Its protein is CASSQDWGTDTQYF.

The chain is built from TRBV3-1 and TRBJ1-3; D is ambiguous. This CDR3 has 14 amino acids. The V end lost 0 bases, the J end lost 0 bases, and 3 bases lay between the germline ends. In germline, CDR1 is LGHDT, CDR2 YNNKEL (reference sequence). The CDR3 DNA sequence: TGTGCCAGCAGCCAAGACCGCTCTGGAAACACCATATATTTT. Translating it yields CASSQDRSGNTIYF.

In the case of this clonotype: The germline gene is not matched at one end of the junction; a read error may be the cause. The chain couples TRBV20-1 to TRBJ1-1, with D unresolved. This CDR3 has 8 residues. Germline V gives CDR1 DFQATT, CDR2 SNEGSKA (reference sequence). As DNA, the CDR3 is TGCAGTGCCGCCAGCAAGGTCTTT. It specifies CSAASKVF.

This clonotype was observed a single time. The chain links TRBV4-3 to TRBJ2-1, with TRBD1 matching over 7 bases. The CDR3 covers 17 residues. Trimming cost V 0 bases and J 2 bases; bases outside gene matches: 7. Per the germline V gene, CDR1 is LGHNA and CDR2 is YSLEER. The CDR3 DNA is TGCGCCAGCAGCCAAGATTTAGGGGGCACGGCCTACAATGAGCAGTTCTTC. It encodes CASSQDLGGTAYNEQFF.

The J gene is TRBJ1-2, the V gene TRBV5-1, with TRBD1 matching 8 bases. The J segment lost 8 bases and the V segment lost 0 bases, leaving 6 bases of the junction unmatched. This CDR3 is 14 amino acids long. Germline CDR1 SGHRS, CDR2 YFSETQ. The CDR3 DNA sequence: TGCGCCAGCAGCTTGGGACAGGGGATGAGGGGCTACACCTTC. Translating gives CASSLGQGMRGYTF.

This rearrangement joins TRBV5-1 to TRBJ2-5; maybe TRBD2 (6 bases). CDR1 and CDR2 (germline): SGHRS, YFSETQ. This CDR3 comprises 16 residues. Trimming cost V 1 base and J 2 bases, with 15 bases left between them. The CDR3 protein is CASSLISVGGQETQYF. The CDR3 bases are TGCGCCAGCAGCTTGATTTCAGTTGGGGGGCAAGAGACCCAGTACTTC. The entire variable domain, with the rest obtained from reference TRBV5-1 and TRBJ2-5, is as follows: KAGVTQTPRYLIKTRGQQVTLSCSPISGHRSVSWYQQTPGQGLQFLFEYFSETQRNKGNFPGRFSGRQFSNSRSEMNVSTLELGDSALYLCASSLISVGGQETQYFGPGTRLLVL.

This clonotype was detected once. The chain employs TRBV12-3 or TRBV12-4 and TRBJ1-1; possibly TRBD1 for D (5 bases). V shed 7 bases and J shed 6 bases, with 15 bases lying between them. The CDR3 has 13 amino acids. CDR3 DNA: TGTGCCAGCACCATGGGACTTCTGGCTGAAGCTTTCTTT. Protein product: CASTMGLLAEAFF.

The chain couples TRBV12-3 or TRBV12-4 to TRBJ2-2; D is unclear. V lost 10 bases to trimming and J lost 1 base, with 16 bases between them. This CDR3 has 15 residues. The CDR3 sequence is CATRPNSRNTGELFF. CDR3 nucleotide sequence: TGTGCCACTCGCCCAAACTCGCGGAACACCGGGGAGCTGTTTTTT.

The chain combines TRBV12-3 or TRBV12-4 with TRBJ2-2; weak D call: TRBD2 (5 bases). Trimming pared 7 bases from V and 6 bases from J, leaving 21 bases between. The CDR3 covers 16 residues. CDR3 DNA: TGTGCCAGCACCTTGGGGTCGTTGGGAGTCCCCGGGGAGCTGTTTTTT. It specifies CASTLGSLGVPGELFF.

In this sample, this clonotype turned up once. The chain combines TRBV20-1 with TRBJ2-5; TRBD2 might be the D (7 bases). The CDR3 runs 14 residues. Trimming stripped 5 bases from V and 0 bases from J, with 13 bases between. Germline V gene lookup returns CDR1 DFQATT and CDR2 SNEGSKA (reference sequence). The CDR3 DNA follows: TGCAGTGCTCTAGGGGGGGCCAACCAAGAGACCCAGTACTTC. It codes for CSALGGANQETQYF.

The chain joins TRBV2 to TRBJ2-7; D is tentatively TRBD1 or TRBD2 (5 bases each). Trimming removed 6 bases from V and 5 bases from J, with 14 bases in between. Germline V lookup: CDR1 SNHLY, CDR2 FYNNEI. The CDR3 is made up of 13 amino acids. Written as DNA, the CDR3 is TGTGCCAGCAGCCGCCTTGGGGGTCACGAGCAGTACTTC. Amino acids: CASSRLGGHEQYF.

The chain uses TRBV11-3 and TRBJ2-4; 9 bases align to TRBD2. V shed 5 bases, J shed 3 bases, and the junction held 8 bases outside the gene matches. CDR1 and CDR2 from the germline V gene are SGHNT and YENEEA. The CDR3 length is 16 residues. Written as DNA, the CDR3 is TGTGCCAGCAGCACGACTAGCGGCCCTGGCAAAAACATTCAGTACTTC. The encoded protein is CASSTTSGPGKNIQYF. The whole variable domain, remainder taken from reference TRBV11-3 and TRBJ2-4, is EAGVVQSPRYKIIEKKQPVAFWCNPISGHNTLYWYLQNLGQGPELLIRYENEEAVDDSQLPKDRFSAERLKGVDSTLKIQPAELGDSAVYLCASSTTSGPGKNIQYFGAGTRLSVL.

This chain links TRBV12-3 or TRBV12-4 with TRBJ2-7; the D gene is possibly TRBD1 (6 bases). Trimming left V 8 bases short and J 3 bases short, with 14 bases between. The CDR3 spans 13 residues. Written as DNA, the CDR3 is TGTGCCAGCGGACGACAGGTCCTCTACGAGCAGTACTTC. Translating it yields CASGRQVLYEQYF.

This clonotype was counted a single time. The CDR3 DNA reads TGTGCCAGCAGCTTGTACTCCACAGGGAGAACGGATGGCTACACCTTC. This translates into CASSLYSTGRTDGYTF. The chain links TRBV5-4 to TRBJ1-2, with D possibly matching TRBD1 (6 bases). This CDR3 is built from 16 residues. V lost 1 base, J lost 6 bases, and 19 bases lay in between. The V gene's germline CDR1 is SGHNT and CDR2 YYREEE (reference sequence). Full variable domain (remainder filled in from reference TRBV5-4 and TRBJ1-2): ETGVTQSPTHLIKTRGQQVTLRCSSQSGHNTVSWYQQALGQGPQFIFQYYREEENGRGNFPPRFSGLQFPNYSSELNVNALELDDSALYLCASSLYSTGRTDGYTFGSGTRLTVV.

The J gene is TRBJ1-4, the V gene TRBV29-1, with unresolved D. The CDR3 extends over 11 amino acids. Germline V CDR1 and CDR2: SQVTM, ANQGSEA. The CDR3 here is CRLSPGEKLFF. CDR3 nucleotide sequence: TGCAGACTCAGTCCGGGTGAAAAACTGTTTTTT. The variable domain in full, with the rest retrieved from reference TRBV29-1 and TRBJ1-4, is SAVISQKPSRDICQRGTSLTIQCQVDSQVTMMFWYRQQPGQSLTLIATANQGSEATYESGFVIDKFPISRPNLTFSTLTVSNMSPEDSSIYLCRLSPGEKLFFGSGTQLSVL.

This chain links TRBV24-1 with TRBJ2-3, with D tentatively TRBD1 (5 bases). The CDR3 covers 14 residues. With 7 bases removed from V and 6 bases from J, the gap between germline ends came to 16 bases. Germline V gene sequence: CDR1 KGHDR, CDR2 SFDVKD. The DNA of the CDR3 is TGTGCCACCAGACCAGGGTCCGTGGGGGATACGCAGTATTTT. This codes for CATRPGSVGDTQYF.

The rearrangement uses TRBV3-1 and TRBJ2-1; D gene uncertain. Germline V gene lookup returns CDR1 LGHDT and CDR2 YNNKEL (reference sequence). The CDR3 contains 12 residues. The V gene lost 6 bases and the J gene lost 8 bases, with 11 bases spanning the gap. CDR3 loop: CASSASVYEQFF. The CDR3 DNA reads as TGTGCCAGCAGTGCCAGCGTTTATGAGCAGTTCTTC.

This rearrangement joins TRBV6-1 to TRBJ1-1; no firm D call. The CDR3 consists of 15 residues. The V gene lost 4 bases and the J gene lost 1 base, with 13 bases spanning the gap. Germline lookup yields CDR1 MNHNS and CDR2 SASEGT. CDR3 sequence: CASSGTSVRNTEAFF. The CDR3 DNA reads as TGTGCCAGCAGTGGGACGTCCGTGAGGAACACTGAAGCTTTCTTT.

This chain uses TRBV20-1 with TRBJ1-4; D uncertain. This CDR3 has 13 amino acids. The V gene's germline CDR1 is DFQATT and CDR2 SNEGSKA (reference sequence). V lost 1 base and J lost 8, with 11 bases in between. The CDR3 DNA reads TGCAGTGCTAGAGCACCGTTAGGGGAAAAACTGTTTTTT. Translating it yields CSARAPLGEKLFF.

The rearrangement joins TRBV5-8 to TRBJ2-2, with unresolved D. V lost 0 bases and J 4 bases, leaving 10 bases between the germline ends. The CDR3 is made up of 15 amino acids. Germline assignment: CDR1 SGHTS and CDR2 YDEGEE. Here the CDR3 reads CASSLVGKFTGELFF. CDR3 nucleotide sequence: TGTGCCAGCAGCTTGGTGGGCAAATTCACCGGGGAGCTGTTTTTT.

The CDR3 reads CSARGLALLGGETQYF. In DNA form, the CDR3 reads TGCAGTGCCAGGGGACTAGCGTTACTGGGCGGAGAGACCCAGTACTTC. V usage is TRBV20-1 and J usage is TRBJ2-5, with TRBD2 matching 10 bases. Per germline, CDR1 DFQATT and CDR2 SNEGSKA (reference sequence). The CDR3 length is 16 residues. V lost 6 bases, J lost 4 bases, and 14 bases stayed unmatched.

The chain is built from TRBV27 and TRBJ2-7, with 11 nucleotides matching TRBD2. This CDR3 spans 15 amino acids. Germline CDR1 reads MNHEY; CDR2 reads SMNVEV (reference sequence). The ends lost 8 bases at V and 3 bases at J; junction bases unmatched: 9. CDR3 region: CASQTTSGKVYEQYF. The CDR3 DNA follows: TGTGCCAGCCAAACGACTAGCGGGAAGGTCTACGAGCAGTACTTC.

This chain joins TRBV6-2 or TRBV6-3 and TRBJ2-5; the match to TRBD2 covers 7 bases. V lost 4 bases, J lost 4 bases, and 24 bases stayed unmatched. From germline, CDR1 is MNHEY and CDR2 SVGEGT. The CDR3 loop spans 20 amino acids. CDR3 coding DNA: TGTGCCAGCAGTTGGATGCTCGATGTTTCGTGGGGAGGGCGAGCAGAGACCCAGTACTTC. Its protein product is CASSWMLDVSWGGRAETQYF.

The V call is TRBV4-3, the J call TRBJ1-2; TRBD1 is a possible D gene (6 bases). The CDR3 spans 15 residues. V lost 4 bases, J lost 2 bases, and 14 bases lay in between. Germline loops: CDR1 LGHNA, CDR2 YSLEER. CDR3 sequence: CASSPQQGSNYGYTF. The CDR3 DNA reads as TGCGCCAGCAGCCCCCAACAGGGTTCGAACTATGGCTACACCTTC.